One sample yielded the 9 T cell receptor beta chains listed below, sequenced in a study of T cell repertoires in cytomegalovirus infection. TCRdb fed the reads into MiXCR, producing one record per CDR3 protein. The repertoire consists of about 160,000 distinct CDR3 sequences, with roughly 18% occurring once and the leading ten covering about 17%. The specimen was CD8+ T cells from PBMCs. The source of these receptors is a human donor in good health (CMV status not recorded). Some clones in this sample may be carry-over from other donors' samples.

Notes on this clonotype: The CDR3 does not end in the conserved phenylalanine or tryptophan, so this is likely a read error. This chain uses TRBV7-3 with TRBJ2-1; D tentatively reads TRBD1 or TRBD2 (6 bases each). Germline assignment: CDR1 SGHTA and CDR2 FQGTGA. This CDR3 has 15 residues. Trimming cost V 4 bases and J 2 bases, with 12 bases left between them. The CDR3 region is CASSSLAGAYNEQFL. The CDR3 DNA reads TGTGCCAGCAGCTCACTAGCAGGGGCCTACAATGAGCAGTTCTTG.

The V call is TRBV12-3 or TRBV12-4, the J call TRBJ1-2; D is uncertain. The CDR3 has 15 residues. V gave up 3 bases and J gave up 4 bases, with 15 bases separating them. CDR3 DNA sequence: TGTGCCAGCAGTTTCCGTTTGGGAGGGAGCTATGGCTACACCTTC. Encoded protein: CASSFRLGGSYGYTF.

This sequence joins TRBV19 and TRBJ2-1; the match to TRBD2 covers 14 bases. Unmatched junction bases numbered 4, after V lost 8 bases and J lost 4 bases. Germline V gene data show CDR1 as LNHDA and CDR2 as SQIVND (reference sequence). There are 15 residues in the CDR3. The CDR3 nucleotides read TGTGCCAGTGGGACTAGCGGGGGCCTTTACAATGAGCAGTTCTTC. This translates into CASGTSGGLYNEQFF. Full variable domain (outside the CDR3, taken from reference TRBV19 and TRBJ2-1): DGGITQSPKYLFRKEGQNVTLSCEQNLNHDAMYWYRQDPGQGLRLIYYSQIVNDFQKGDIAEGYSVSREKKESFPLTVTSAQKNPTAFYLCASGTSGGLYNEQFFGPGTRLTVL.

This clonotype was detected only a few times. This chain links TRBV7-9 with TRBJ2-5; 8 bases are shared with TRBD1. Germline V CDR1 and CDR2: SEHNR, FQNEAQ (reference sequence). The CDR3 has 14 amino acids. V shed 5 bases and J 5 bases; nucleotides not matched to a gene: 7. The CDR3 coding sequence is TGTGCCAGCAGCAACAGGGGGATGAAGGAGACCCAGTACTTC. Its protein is CASSNRGMKETQYF.

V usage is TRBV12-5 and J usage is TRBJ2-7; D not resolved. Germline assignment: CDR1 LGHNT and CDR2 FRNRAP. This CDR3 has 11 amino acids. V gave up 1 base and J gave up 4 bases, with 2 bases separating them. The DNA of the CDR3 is TGTGCTAGTGGTTTGGGGTACGAGCAGTACTTC. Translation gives CASGLGYEQYF. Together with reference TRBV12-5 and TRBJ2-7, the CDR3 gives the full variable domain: DARVTQTPRHKVTEMGQEVTMRCQPILGHNTVFWYRQTMMQGLELLAYFRNRAPLDDSGMPKDRFSAEMPDATLATLKIQPSEPRDSAVYFCASGLGYEQYFGPGTRLTVT.

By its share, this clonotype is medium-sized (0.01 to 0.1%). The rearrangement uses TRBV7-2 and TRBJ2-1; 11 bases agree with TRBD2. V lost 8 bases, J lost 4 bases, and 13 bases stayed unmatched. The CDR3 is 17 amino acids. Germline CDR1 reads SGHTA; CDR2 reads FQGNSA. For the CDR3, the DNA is TGTGCCAGCTGCAAACTTAATAGCGGGGGGGCATACAATGAGCAGTTCTTC. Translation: CASCKLNSGGAYNEQFF.

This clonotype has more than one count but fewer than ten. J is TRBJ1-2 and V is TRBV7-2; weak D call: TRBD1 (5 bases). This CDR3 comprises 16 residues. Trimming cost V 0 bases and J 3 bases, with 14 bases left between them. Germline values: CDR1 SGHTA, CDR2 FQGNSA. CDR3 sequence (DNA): TGTGCCAGCAGCTTAGCGCCCAGTGGCAGGGACTATGGCTACACCTTC. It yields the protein CASSLAPSGRDYGYTF.

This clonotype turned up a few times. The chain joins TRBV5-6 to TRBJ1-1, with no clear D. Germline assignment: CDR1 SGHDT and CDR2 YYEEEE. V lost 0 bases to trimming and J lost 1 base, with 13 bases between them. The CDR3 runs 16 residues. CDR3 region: CASSLGLGTPNTEAFF. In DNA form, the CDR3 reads TGTGCCAGCAGCTTGGGGTTGGGCACTCCGAACACTGAAGCTTTCTTT. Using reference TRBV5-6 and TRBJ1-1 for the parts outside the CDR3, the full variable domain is DAGVTQSPTHLIKTRGQQVTLRCSPKSGHDTVSWYQQALGQGPQFIFQYYEEEERQRGNFPDRFSGHQFPNYSSELNVNALLLGDSALYLCASSLGLGTPNTEAFFGQGTRLTVV.

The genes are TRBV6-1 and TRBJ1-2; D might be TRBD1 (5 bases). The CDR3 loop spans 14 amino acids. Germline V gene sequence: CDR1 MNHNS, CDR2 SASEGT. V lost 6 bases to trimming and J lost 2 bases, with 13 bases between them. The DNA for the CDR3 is TGTGCCAGCAGGAGGGGTCCTCTCAACTATGGCTACACCTTC. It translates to CASRRGPLNYGYTF.